Listed below are T cell receptor beta chains from one sample, sequenced in a study of T cell responses to AZD1222 COVID-19 vaccine. Sequenced by immunoSEQ multiplex PCR; TCRdb stores in-frame clones only, minus some. The table lists 110,000 or so clones, 91% of them singletons. The sample consisted of peripheral blood, taken on day 0 of AZD1222 vaccination. These receptor sequences come from an adult in good health. Each CDR3 is given with its conserved first and last residue. Each record gives: CDR3 DNA, CDR3 protein, J gene, clone size, V gene, D gene. A D gene is named only where the DNA matches it firmly. A row's size may be missing; if present it is once, few, many or a size class.

TGTGCCAGCAGACAGGGGAAGCATGGCTACACCTTC CASRQGKHGYTF TRBJ1-2 NA TRBV2 TRBD1
TGTGCCAGCAGCTTCCTGGGGACAGGGACTAACTATGGCTACACCTTC CASSFLGTGTNYGYTF TRBJ1-2 NA TRBV7-2 TRBD1
TGTGCCAGCAGCCAAGTATTAGGGCAGGGCGAGAACTTC CASSQVLGQGENF TRBJ2-7 once TRBV3-1/TRBV3-2 NA
TGTGCCAGCAGCCTAAGGACTAGCGGGGGCCAAGAGACCCAGTACTTC CASSLRTSGGQETQYF TRBJ2-5 NA TRBV5-4 TRBD2
TGTGCCAGCAGCTTCGGGACTCGAGGAAACACCATATATTTT CASSFGTRGNTIYF TRBJ1-3 NA TRBV13 NA
TGTGCCAGCAGTTACTCGGGCAGGGGGCTCTACGAGCAGTACTTC CASSYSGRGLYEQYF TRBJ2-7 NA TRBV6-6 TRBD1
TGTGCCAGCAGTGTCCCGACGAGGAGAATGAACACTGAAGCTTTCTTT CASSVPTRRMNTEAFF TRBJ1-1 NA TRBV2 NA
TGTGCCAGCAGTTACCGGGACATATACACAGATACGCAGTATTTT CASSYRDIYTDTQYF TRBJ2-3 NA TRBV6-2/TRBV6-3 NA
TGTGCCTGGAGTCGAGGACAGGGGGGATATGGCTACACCTTC CAWSRGQGGYGYTF TRBJ1-2 NA TRBV30 TRBD1
TGTGCCAGCAGCCGGGGACAGGGGGCCTATCAGCCCCAGCATTTT CASSRGQGAYQPQHF TRBJ1-5 NA TRBV7-2 TRBD1
TGCGCCAGCAGCTTCACACAGGGATCTGGAAACACCATATATTTT CASSFTQGSGNTIYF TRBJ1-3 NA TRBV5-1 NA
TGTGCCAGCAGTGAAATAGGAAACACCATATATTTT CASSEIGNTIYF TRBJ1-3 NA TRBV6-1 NA
TGTGCCTGGAGTCCCGGGGGCTCTGGGGCCAACGTCCTGACTTTC CAWSPGGSGANVLTF TRBJ2-6 NA TRBV30 NA
TGTGCCATCAGCACCCTCAGGACAGAAGCGGGAAACACCATATATTTT CAISTLRTEAGNTIYF TRBJ1-3 NA TRBV10-3 NA
TGTGCCAGCAGTCGTAGGACAGTGTATGGCTACACCTTC CASSRRTVYGYTF TRBJ1-2 NA TRBV6-5 NA
TGTGCCAGCAGTACCACTTTGACAGCGAACACTGAAGCTTTCTTT CASSTTLTANTEAFF TRBJ1-1 once TRBV3-1/TRBV3-2 NA
TGCGCCAGCAGCTTGGCTCAAGGACAGGGGGGGCTGGATACGCAGTATTTT CASSLAQGQGGLDTQYF TRBJ2-3 once TRBV5-1 TRBD1
TGTGCCAGCAGCCATCCCAAAGGGTATGGCTACACCTTC CASSHPKGYGYTF TRBJ1-2 NA TRBV11-3 NA
TGTGCCAGCAGGGGTAGAAGGATCGACAATGAGCAGTTCTTC CASRGRRIDNEQFF TRBJ2-1 NA TRBV28 NA
TGTGCCTGGAGAGCGGGACAGGGCGGACAGCCCCAGCATTTT CAWRAGQGGQPQHF TRBJ1-5 NA TRBV30 TRBD1
TGTGCCAGTAGTACAGATCGCTATGGCTACACCTTC CASSTDRYGYTF TRBJ1-2 NA TRBV19 NA
TGTGCCAGCAGACCCAGCGGGGGAAGCACAGATACGCAGTATTTT CASRPSGGSTDTQYF TRBJ2-3 NA TRBV6-5 TRBD2
TGTGCCAGCAGCTTAGTGGGGGTAGGAGACGAGCAGTACTTC CASSLVGVGDEQYF TRBJ2-7 NA TRBV11-2 NA
TGTGCCAGCAGCCGGGGACAGGGGGCAAACACCGGGGAGCTGTTTTTT CASSRGQGANTGELFF TRBJ2-2 NA TRBV3-1/TRBV3-2 TRBD1
TGTGCCAGCAGCTTAGGCCGGGGGGCCGGGGAGCAGTACTTC CASSLGRGAGEQYF TRBJ2-7 few TRBV7-9 NA
TGTGCCAGCAGCTTAAGCGGGAGCCAAAACACTGAAGCTTTCTTT CASSLSGSQNTEAFF TRBJ1-1 NA TRBV7-6 NA
TGCGCCAGCAGCCAAGCTACCTACGCGAACACCGGGGAGCTGTTTTTT CASSQATYANTGELFF TRBJ2-2 NA TRBV4-1 NA
TGTGCTAGTGGGACAGGGGGAGGGAATCAGCCCCAGCATTTT CASGTGGGNQPQHF TRBJ1-5 NA TRBV12-5 TRBD1
TGTGCCAGCAGCTTAGAATTGGCAGGGAGCTACGAGCAGTACTTC CASSLELAGSYEQYF TRBJ2-7 NA TRBV7-9 NA
TGCAGTGCTAGTGAGGTATATGGCTACACCTTC CSASEVYGYTF TRBJ1-2 NA TRBV20-1 NA
TGTGCCAGCAGTGAGTTATTCCTCCTAAGACAGGGGCGAGGAAACACCATATATTTT CASSELFLLRQGRGNTIYF TRBJ1-3 NA TRBV6-1 TRBD1
TGTGCCAGCAGCTTAGGTCGGACAGTAAACAATGAGCAGTTCTTC CASSLGRTVNNEQFF TRBJ2-1 few TRBV11-1 NA
TGTGCCAGCAGCTTGGACCCCTACAGCGGAAACACCATATATTTT CASSLDPYSGNTIYF TRBJ1-3 once TRBV5-6 NA
TGTGCCAGCAGTGATGGCCAGGGGGAACAGCCCCAGCATTTT CASSDGQGEQPQHF TRBJ1-5 once TRBV2 TRBD1
TGTGCCACCAGTTTCGGTTCAGGGGATGGCTACACCTTC CATSFGSGDGYTF TRBJ1-2 NA TRBV24-1 NA
TGTGCCAGCAGCGCCCGTCCTACAGGGGGAGCCTACAATGAGCAGTTCTTC CASSARPTGGAYNEQFF TRBJ2-1 NA TRBV9 TRBD1
TGTGCCTGGAGTGTACTTGGTTCAGGGGGCAGGTCACCCCTCCACTTT CAWSVLGSGGRSPLHF TRBJ1-6 NA TRBV30 TRBD1
TGTGCCATCAGTGACAGGGTGTACACTGAAGCTTTCTTT CAISDRVYTEAFF TRBJ1-1 NA TRBV10-3 NA
TGCAGCGTTGAAGATTTGTCCGGGGGGGAAAAACTGTTTTTT CSVEDLSGGEKLFF TRBJ1-4 NA TRBV29-1 NA
TGCGCCAGCAGCTTGGGTGGACAGGGTAATTCACCCCTCCACTTT CASSLGGQGNSPLHF TRBJ1-6 NA TRBV5-1 TRBD1